One and the same sample provided the 12 T cell receptor beta chains below, sequenced in a study of persistence of HIV-infected CD4 T cells (dated by TCRdb to 2020 to 2022). Interpreted using the paper, the treatment or condition label stands for: suppressive antiretroviral therapy. Cells were stimulated with a pool of overlapping HIV-1 Gag 15-mer peptides at about 0.96 ug per peptide per mL. CD4+ T cells that responded were sorted based on upregulation of both CD40 ligand and CD69. The immunoSEQ hsTCRB assay version 4, run in survey mode, was used to sequence TCRbeta repertoires from genomic DNA. The clones in this table, taken by TCRdb from immuneACCESS, are in-frame only. Not every clone is retained; where verified, under half of the shortfall comes from an unresolved V gene, and the cause of the rest is unknown. The sample records around 32,000 clones, less than 75% of which are singletons. Together, the top ten hold about 1.5% of the sample.

Their target antigens are unknown. The sequences come from CD4+ T cells sorted from PBMCs after roughly 17-hour stimulation, collected from a patient who received antiretroviral therapy. This specimen's cell subset or site label, interpreted: CD40L+CD69+ CD4 T cells responding to HIV-1 Gag peptides. The receptor source for this set is an adult man with HIV who was CMV-seropositive.

The V call is TRBV5-6, the J call TRBJ2-6; 9 bases are shared with TRBD2. The J segment lost 0 bases and the V segment lost 5 bases, leaving 9 bases of the junction unmatched. CDR3 length equals 18 residues. Germline lookup yields CDR1 SGHDT and CDR2 YYEEEE. The CDR3 DNA sequence: TGTGCCAGCAGTCAAGCGGGGGGTGACTACTCTGGGGCCAACGTCCTGACTTTC. It encodes CASSQAGGDYSGANVLTF.

Details on this clone: Other DNA sequences within the sample encode an identical CDR3. J is TRBJ2-7 and V is TRBV10-2, with a possible D match to TRBD1 (6 bases). This CDR3 has 12 amino acids. Germline V gene sequence: CDR1 WSHSY, CDR2 SAAADI. Trimming took off 6 bases at V and 4 bases at J, with 10 bases between the two ends. The CDR3 DNA is TGCGCCAGCAGCCCCAGGGGTTACGAGCAGTACTTC. It codes for CASSPRGYEQYF.

The V and J genes are TRBV3-1 (or the pseudogene TRBV3-2) and TRBJ2-4, with 7 positions matching TRBD2. The length of the CDR3 is 19 residues. Unmatched junction bases numbered 11, after V lost 0 bases and J lost 0 bases. The germline V gene has CDR1 LGHDT and CDR2 YNNKEL (reference sequence). The CDR3 reads CASSQEGAAGVVAKNIQYF. DNA for the CDR3: TGTGCCAGCAGCCAAGAGGGAGCTGCGGGGGTGGTAGCCAAAAACATTCAGTACTTC.

This chain joins TRBV6-5 and TRBJ1-3; D not resolved. Trimming left V 10 bases short and J 0 bases short, with 13 bases between. CDR3 length: 14 amino acids. CDR1 is MNHEY, CDR2 SVGAGI, per germline. In nucleotides, the CDR3 is TGTGCCACCTCTTCTCCCGACTCTGGAAACACCATATATTTT. It is translated as CATSSPDSGNTIYF.

This clone came up a few times. The V gene is TRBV19, the J gene TRBJ1-1, with 7 positions matching TRBD1. J lost 0 bases, V lost 4 bases, and 8 bases had no gene match. The CDR3 length is 16 residues. Germline loops: CDR1 LNHDA, CDR2 SQIVND (reference sequence). The CDR3 DNA reads as TGTGCCAGTAGTAAAACAGGGGTTGGGATGAACACTGAAGCTTTCTTT. Amino acids: CASSKTGVGMNTEAFF.

The V gene is TRBV15, the J gene TRBJ1-5; tentative D call: TRBD1 (5 bases). This CDR3 contains 15 residues. The germline CDR1 and CDR2 sequences are LNHNV and YYDKDF (reference sequence). Trimming took off 3 bases at V and 4 bases at J, with 13 bases between the two ends. Here the CDR3 DNA reads TGTGCCACCAGCAGTGGGGGGACGAGAAATCAGCCCCAGCATTTT. Its translation: CATSSGGTRNQPQHF. Drawing the rest from reference TRBV15 and TRBJ1-5, the complete variable domain is DAMVIQNPRYQVTQFGKPVTLSCSQTLNHNVMYWYQQKSSQAPKLLFHYYDKDFNNEADTPDNFQSRRPNTSFCFLDIRSPGLGDTAMYLCATSSGGTRNQPQHFGDGTRLSIL.

The chain couples TRBV28 to TRBJ1-5; 7 positions agree with TRBD1. Germline V CDR1 and CDR2: MDHEN, SYDVKM. V was clipped by 6 bases and J by 7 bases; unmatched bases: 9. There are 14 residues in the CDR3. The CDR3: CASSQDRVEQPQHF. CDR3 coding DNA: TGTGCCAGCAGCCAAGACAGGGTGGAACAGCCCCAGCATTTT.

This clone was observed a few times. The J gene is TRBJ1-5, the V gene TRBV28; no clear D. The V and J ends lost 6 bases and 3 bases respectively, with 12 bases between them. CDR1 is MDHEN, CDR2 SYDVKM, per germline. This CDR3 is built from 14 residues. CDR3 region: CASRDRRYNQPQHF. In nucleotides, the CDR3 is TGTGCCAGCAGAGACCGCCGGTACAATCAGCCCCAGCATTTT. The entire variable domain, with the rest obtained from reference TRBV28 and TRBJ1-5, is as follows: DVKVTQSSRYLVKRTGEKVFLECVQDMDHENMFWYRQDPGLGLRLIYFSYDVKMKEKGDIPEGYSVSREKKERFSLILESASTNQTSMYLCASRDRRYNQPQHFGDGTRLSIL.

The chain uses TRBV6-5 and TRBJ1-6; a possible D gene is TRBD1 (5 bases). Trimming removed 6 bases at V and 11 bases at J, with 11 bases between. Germline V gene data show CDR1 as MNHEY and CDR2 as SVGAGI. The CDR3 is 12 residues long. The CDR3 DNA is TGTGCCAGCAGATACGGGGACCCACCCCTCCACTTT. This gives the protein CASRYGDPPLHF.

The chain recombines TRBV28 with TRBJ1-2, with D unresolved. The ends were cut back, 5 bases at V and 4 bases at J, with 20 bases in the middle. The V gene's germline CDR1 is MDHEN and CDR2 SYDVKM. This CDR3 spans 16 amino acids. The DNA for the CDR3 is TGTGCCAGCAGTCCGAGATATTTCGACGGAGTCTATGGCTACACCTTC. Residues: CASSPRYFDGVYGYTF.

V is TRBV10-3 and J is TRBJ1-1; D ambiguous. CDR3 length: 13 amino acids. The V gene's germline CDR1 is ENHRY and CDR2 SYGVKD. Trimming shortened V by 1 base and J by 1 base, and 4 bases separated the two germline ends. CDR3 sequence reads: CAISELQNTEAFF. In nucleotides, the CDR3 is TGTGCCATCAGTGAGTTACAGAACACTGAAGCTTTCTTT.

This clone has a single count. The chain couples TRBV19 to TRBJ1-3, with 11 positions matching TRBD1. Looked up from germline, CDR1 is LNHDA and CDR2 is SQIVND (reference sequence). This CDR3 is built from 15 residues. V was pared by 4 bases and J by 2 bases, with 1 base of the junction left unmatched. The CDR3 spells CASSKGQGAGNTIYF. The CDR3 DNA sequence: TGTGCCAGTAGTAAGGGACAGGGGGCTGGAAACACCATATATTTT. Full variable domain (missing parts from reference TRBV19 and TRBJ1-3): DGGITQSPKYLFRKEGQNVTLSCEQNLNHDAMYWYRQDPGQGLRLIYYSQIVNDFQKGDIAEGYSVSREKKESFPLTVTSAQKNPTAFYLCASSKGQGAGNTIYFGEGSWLTVV.